This T cell receptor (beta chain) was captured by sequencing in a study of blood T cell repertoires in COVID-19 (dated by TCRdb to the early 2020s). Regarding the study in general: Samples from collaborators originated in the United States, Italy and Spain and spanned both the acute and convalescent phases of COVID-19. The material from the prospective study consisted of cDNA or gDNA derived from T cells, B-cell-depleted T cells, or PBMCs. Subjects who had been exposed to COVID-19, were actively infected with it, or had recovered from it provided the deeply sampled blood TCRbeta repertoires that made up the dataset. The repertoires were made available in a free public database intended to serve as a resource for research on the immune response to SARS-CoV-2. Samples came from the ongoing ImmuneRACE study (first 160 participants) plus 1,254 subjects from 6 global collaborators. A de-identified subject ID, COVID-19 status, age in years and sex were almost always included in the sample metadata. HLA class I and class II types, where available, came from metadata supplied by the sample provider rather than from assay-based typing.

The immunoSEQ Assay, a bias-controlled multiplex PCR, was used to amplify TCRbeta CDR3 regions from genomic DNA. In the authors' own workflow: Within the assay, amplification of reference gene primers was used to estimate how many nucleated cells each sample contained. To quantify the absolute abundance of each unique TCRbeta CDR3 rearrangement, sequence reads were collapsed and filtered. For each sample, productive Simpson clonality was calculated as the square root of Simpson's diversity index across productive rearrangements. TCRdb carries this immuneACCESS record with in-frame sequences only. Its versions omit some clonotypes, under half of them owing to an unresolved V gene in the studies checked, with the rest unexplained. V and J calls and clone size come straight from that table; D and trimming were deduced from the DNA. The sample contains about 220,000 clones, 83% of them found a single time. The ten most abundant clones make up 4.8% of the sample.

Enrolling through a virtual design, the prospective study's participants ranged in age from roughly 18 to 95 years and lived across 20 to 25 United States geographic areas. In the prospective study, cohorts were assigned on the basis of participant-reported clinical history obtained from a screening survey and a study questionnaire. Exposed participants had been in contact with someone with a PCR-confirmed or clinician-diagnosed COVID-19 case within 2 weeks of study entry. In the prospective study, mobile phlebotomists collected whole blood, serum and a nasopharyngeal or oropharyngeal swab from each participant. Over a roughly 2-month period, participants in the prospective study had the option of providing additional blood draws and questionnaires. Prospective study blood samples were shipped either frozen or at room temperature before DNA extraction. The CDR3 runs 15 residues from the cysteine to the phenylalanine. The CDR3 DNA has 45 bases and is translated from base 1. From V the trimming removes 7 bases and from J it removes 4 bases, while the gene matches leave 8 bases of the junction unaccounted for. The germline V gene gives CDR1 as KGHDR and CDR2 as SFDVKD.

Study-wide findings and limitations: How much clinical and demographic metadata was included differed by source and by participant, and the metadata was provided uncurated.

To note about this clone: The target of this receptor is not known. Base-call qualities are not available, and no considerably larger clone is one nucleotide away.

Sequenced input: PBMCs or T cells enriched from blood (not recorded which). The receptor comes from a woman aged 45 to 65 who had been exposed to COVID-19. This sequence uses TRBV24-1 and TRBJ2-2, and 7 bases in between align with TRBD1. This receptor carries the CDR3 CATSLTGPTTGELFF. The DNA sequence is TGTGCCACCAGCCTGACAGGGCCGACCACCGGGGAGCTGTTTTTT.